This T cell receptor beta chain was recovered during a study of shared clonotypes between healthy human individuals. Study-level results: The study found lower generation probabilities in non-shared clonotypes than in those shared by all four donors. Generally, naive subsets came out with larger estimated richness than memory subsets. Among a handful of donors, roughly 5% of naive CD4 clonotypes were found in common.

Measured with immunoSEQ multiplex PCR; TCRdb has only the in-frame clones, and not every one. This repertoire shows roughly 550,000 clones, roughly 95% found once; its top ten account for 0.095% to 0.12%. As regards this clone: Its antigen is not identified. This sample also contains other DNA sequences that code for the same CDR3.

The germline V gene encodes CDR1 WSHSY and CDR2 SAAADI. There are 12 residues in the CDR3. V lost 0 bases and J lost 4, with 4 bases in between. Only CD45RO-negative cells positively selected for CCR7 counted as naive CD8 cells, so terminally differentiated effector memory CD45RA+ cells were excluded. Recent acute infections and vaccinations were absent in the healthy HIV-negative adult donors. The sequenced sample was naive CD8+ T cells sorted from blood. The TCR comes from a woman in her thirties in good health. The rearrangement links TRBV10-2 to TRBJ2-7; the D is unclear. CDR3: CASSESGYEQYF. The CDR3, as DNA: TGCGCCAGCAGTGAGTCGGGGTACGAGCAGTACTTC.